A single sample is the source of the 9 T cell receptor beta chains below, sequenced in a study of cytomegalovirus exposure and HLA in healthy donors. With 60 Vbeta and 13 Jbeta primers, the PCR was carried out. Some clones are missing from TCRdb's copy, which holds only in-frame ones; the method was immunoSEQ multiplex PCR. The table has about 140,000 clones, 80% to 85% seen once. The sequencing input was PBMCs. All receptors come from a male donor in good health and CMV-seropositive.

The CDR3 coding sequence is TGTGCCAGTAGTATACTTCCGGGACAGCTGGGAAACACCATATATTTT. This sequence encodes CASSILPGQLGNTIYF. The rearrangement joins TRBV19 to TRBJ1-3, with TRBD1 identical over 7 bases. The CDR3 is 16 amino acids. V shed 2 bases and J 4 bases; nucleotides not matched to a gene: 8. Germline V gene data show CDR1 as LNHDA and CDR2 as SQIVND (reference sequence).

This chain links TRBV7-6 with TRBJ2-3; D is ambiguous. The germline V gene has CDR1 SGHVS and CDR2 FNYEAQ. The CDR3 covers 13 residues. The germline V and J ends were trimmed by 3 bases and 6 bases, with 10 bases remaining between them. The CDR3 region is CASSFGTRDTQYF. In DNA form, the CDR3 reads TGTGCCAGCAGCTTCGGTACCCGGGATACGCAGTATTTT.

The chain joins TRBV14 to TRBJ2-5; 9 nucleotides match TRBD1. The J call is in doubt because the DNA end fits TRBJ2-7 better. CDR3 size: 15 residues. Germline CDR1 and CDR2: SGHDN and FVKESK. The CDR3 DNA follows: TGTGCCAGCAGCCGACCGGGACAGGGATACTACGAGCAGTACTTC. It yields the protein CASSRPGQGYYEQYF.

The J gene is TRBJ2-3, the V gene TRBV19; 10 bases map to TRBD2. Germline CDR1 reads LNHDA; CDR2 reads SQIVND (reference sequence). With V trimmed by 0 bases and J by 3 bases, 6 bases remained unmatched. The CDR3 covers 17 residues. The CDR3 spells CASSIERTSGNTDTQYF. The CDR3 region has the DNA TGTGCCAGTAGTATAGAAAGAACTAGCGGGAATACAGATACGCAGTATTTT.

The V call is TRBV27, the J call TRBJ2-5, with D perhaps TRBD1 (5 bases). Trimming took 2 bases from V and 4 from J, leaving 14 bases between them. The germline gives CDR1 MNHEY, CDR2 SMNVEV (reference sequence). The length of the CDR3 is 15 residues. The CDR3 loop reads CASSLRGSLGETQYF. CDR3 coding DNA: TGTGCCAGCAGTTTAAGGGGATCCCTGGGAGAGACCCAGTACTTC.

CDR3: CASSQSLEYGYTF. The CDR3 DNA reads TGTGCCAGCAGCCAATCGTTGGAGTATGGCTACACCTTC. This sequence joins TRBV5-6 and TRBJ1-2; no clear D gene. V lost 4 bases to trimming and J lost 5 bases, with 12 bases between them. CDR1 SGHDT and CDR2 YYEEEE come from the germline V gene. CDR3 length: 13 amino acids.

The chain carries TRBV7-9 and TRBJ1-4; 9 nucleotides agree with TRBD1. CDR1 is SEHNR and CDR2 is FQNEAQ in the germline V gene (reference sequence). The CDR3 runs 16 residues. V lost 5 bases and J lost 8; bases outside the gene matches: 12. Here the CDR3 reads CASSTSPGTGWEKLFF. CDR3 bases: TGTGCCAGCAGCACGTCTCCCGGGACAGGGTGGGAAAAACTGTTTTTT.

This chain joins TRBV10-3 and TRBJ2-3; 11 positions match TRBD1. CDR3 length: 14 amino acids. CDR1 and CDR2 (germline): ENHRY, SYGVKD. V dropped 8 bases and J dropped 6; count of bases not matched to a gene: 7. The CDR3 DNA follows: TGTGCCATCGGACAGGGGGCGGATAAGGATACGCAGTATTTT. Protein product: CAIGQGADKDTQYF.

CDR3: CASRRGQTYEQYF. The CDR3 nucleotides read TGTGCTAGTCGGAGGGGCCAGACCTACGAGCAGTACTTC. The chain couples TRBV5-4 to TRBJ2-7; tentatively, D is TRBD2 (6 bases). The CDR3 contains 13 residues. CDR1 is SGHNT and CDR2 is YYREEE in the germline V gene (reference sequence).